This is a list of T cell receptor beta chains from one sample in a study of T-cell reconstitution after alpha-beta-depleted transplantation in children. TCRdb re-analysed the PCR reads in MiXCR, keeping a single row per CDR3 protein. The data show hundreds of thousands of distinct CDR3 sequences, roughly 14% seen once. The sequencing here drew on PBMCs, taken before TCRalphabeta/CD19-depleted stem cell transplant. Receptor source: a girl aged 2 to 10 with congenital amegakaryocytic thrombocytopenia, due to receive a stem cell transplant. Both conserved end residues are part of each CDR3. D genes are given only for firm matches. Some rows have no size entry. The others give once, few or many, or a class for an expanded clone.

size: many; V: TRBV20-1; D: -; J: TRBJ2-3; CDR3: CSARAPSSSDTQYF; DNA: TGCAGTGCTAGAGCTCCCTCATCATCAGATACGCAGTATTTT
size: -; V: TRBV2; D: -; J: TRBJ1-2; CDR3: CASRENTGGDGYTF; DNA: TGTGCCAGCAGGGAAAATACAGGAGGGGATGGCTACACCTTC
size: few; V: TRBV29-1; D: TRBD1; J: TRBJ2-5; CDR3: CSVAKGQGAGETQYF; DNA: TGCAGCGTTGCAAAGGGACAGGGGGCGGGAGAGACCCAGTACTTC
size: -; V: TRBV5-1; D: TRBD1; J: TRBJ2-7; CDR3: CASSPGQGEDEQYF; DNA: TGCGCCAGCAGCCCGGGACAGGGCGAAGACGAGCAGTACTTC
size: -; V: TRBV29-1; D: -; J: TRBJ2-1; CDR3: CSVDVPGRAWSYNEQFF; DNA: TGCAGCGTTGACGTCCCGGGACGCGCGTGGTCCTACAATGAGCAGTTCTTC
size: few; V: TRBV5-1; D: -; J: TRBJ1-4; CDR3: CASSSSQVGGTNEKLFF; DNA: -
size: -; V: TRBV3-1; D: -; J: TRBJ2-3; CDR3: CASSPRGVRADTQYF; DNA: TGTGCCAGCAGCCCACGGGGAGTACGCGCAGATACGCAGTATTTT
size: many; V: TRBV11-2; D: -; J: TRBJ2-4; CDR3: CASATGLAKNIQYF; DNA: TGTGCCAGCGCGACGGGGTTAGCCAAAAACATTCAGTACTTC
size: -; V: TRBV30; D: -; J: TRBJ2-3; CDR3: CAWASISTDTQYF; DNA: TGTGCCTGGGCGAGTATTAGCACAGATACGCAGTATTTT
size: many; V: TRBV20-1; D: TRBD2; J: TRBJ2-7; CDR3: CSARVAGGYEQYF; DNA: TGCAGTGCTAGAGTAGCGGGAGGTTACGAGCAGTACTTC
size: many; V: TRBV20-1; D: -; J: TRBJ1-5; CDR3: CSARRVAEQPQHF; DNA: TGCAGTGCTAGACGGGTGGCTGAGCAGCCCCAGCATTTT
size: many; V: TRBV24-1; D: TRBD1; J: TRBJ2-5; CDR3: CATSDTGQGRETQYF; DNA: TGTGCCACCAGTGATACCGGACAGGGACGAGAGACCCAGTACTTC
size: -; V: TRBV20-1; D: -; J: TRBJ2-7; CDR3: CSARQGGPGEQYF; DNA: TGCAGTGCCCGACAGGGAGGTCCTGGCGAGCAGTACTTC
size: many; V: TRBV20-1; D: -; J: TRBJ1-2; CDR3: CSAPGPGAEGYTF; DNA: TGCAGTGCACCCGGACCAGGGGCGGAGGGCTACACCTTC
size: many; V: TRBV7-2; D: -; J: TRBJ2-1; CDR3: CASSNRVSLGEQFF; DNA: TGTGCCAGCAGCAACCGGGTCTCCTTGGGTGAGCAGTTCTTC
size: many; V: TRBV29-1; D: -; J: TRBJ2-1; CDR3: CSISSAVSRWNEQFF; DNA: TGCAGCATCTCGTCAGCGGTTTCTAGGTGGAATGAGCAGTTCTTC
size: -; V: TRBV5-1; D: TRBD1; J: TRBJ2-1; CDR3: CASSLGTGEATEQFF; DNA: TGCGCCAGCAGCTTGGGGACAGGGGAGGCGACTGAGCAGTTCTTC
size: -; V: TRBV5-1; D: TRBD2; J: TRBJ2-1; CDR3: CASSTPTSGRPDEQFF; DNA: TGCGCCAGCAGCACCCCGACTAGCGGGAGACCGGATGAGCAGTTCTTC
size: few; V: TRBV12-3/TRBV12-4; D: -; J: TRBJ2-3; CDR3: CASRPDSLTDTQYF; DNA: TGTGCCAGCAGACCCGACTCACTCACAGATACGCAGTATTTT
size: once; V: TRBV19; D: TRBD2; J: TRBJ2-7; CDR3: CASQTTSGPYEQYF; DNA: TGTGCCAGTCAGACGACTAGCGGCCCCTACGAGCAGTACTTC
size: many; V: TRBV29-1; D: -; J: TRBJ2-5; CDR3: CSGGTIGSETQYF; DNA: TGCAGCGGCGGGACCATTGGGTCGGAGACCCAGTACTTC
size: few; V: TRBV18; D: TRBD1; J: TRBJ2-5; CDR3: CASSDPYRGETQYF; DNA: TGTGCCAGCTCAGACCCCTACAGGGGGGAGACCCAGTACTTC
size: few; V: TRBV20-1; D: -; J: TRBJ2-7; CDR3: CSALDRTYDEQYF; DNA: TGCAGTGCTTTGGACAGAACCTACGATGAGCAGTACTTC
size: many; V: TRBV9; D: -; J: TRBJ2-1; CDR3: CASSPPLGNEQFF; DNA: TGTGCCAGCAGTCCACCCCTCGGCAATGAGCAGTTCTTC
size: few; V: TRBV12-3/TRBV12-4; D: TRBD2; J: TRBJ2-2; CDR3: CASSTGLAGDGELFF; DNA: TGTGCCAGCAGTACCGGACTAGCGGGAGACGGGGAGCTGTTTTTT
size: few; V: TRBV3-1; D: TRBD2; J: TRBJ2-3; CDR3: CASSQEGSGSPDTQYF; DNA: TGTGCCAGCAGCCAAGAGGGTAGCGGGAGCCCAGATACGCAGTATTTT
size: -; V: TRBV29-1; D: -; J: TRBJ2-1; CDR3: CSVADPRSYNEQFF; DNA: TGCAGCGTTGCGGACCCTAGGTCCTACAATGAGCAGTTCTTC
size: many; V: TRBV20-1; D: TRBD2; J: TRBJ2-1; CDR3: CSALLADPYNEQFF; DNA: TGCAGTGCGTTACTAGCGGACCCCTACAATGAGCAGTTCTTC
size: many; V: TRBV11-2; D: -; J: TRBJ2-3; CDR3: CASSLVAAWDTQYF; DNA: TGTGCCAGCAGCTTAGTGGCAGCTTGGGATACGCAGTATTTT
size: many; V: TRBV5-1; D: TRBD2; J: TRBJ2-1; CDR3: CASSIDAWTSVLNEQFF; DNA: TGCGCCAGCAGCATCGATGCCTGGACTAGCGTCCTCAATGAGCAGTTCTTC
size: few; V: TRBV6-4; D: TRBD2; J: TRBJ2-1; CDR3: CASSDSGGSSYNEQFF; DNA: TGTGCCAGCAGTGACTCCGGCGGGAGCTCCTACAATGAGCAGTTCTTC
size: many; V: TRBV20-1; D: TRBD2; J: TRBJ2-2; CDR3: CSARVEREFGELFF; DNA: TGCAGTGCTAGAGTGGAGCGGGAGTTCGGGGAGCTGTTTTTT
size: few; V: TRBV20-1; D: -; J: TRBJ2-6; CDR3: CSANSGANVLTF; DNA: TGCAGTGCTAACTCTGGGGCCAACGTCCTGACTTTC
size: many; V: TRBV29-1; D: -; J: TRBJ2-7; CDR3: CSVEYEQYF; DNA: TGCAGCGTTGAATACGAGCAGTACTTC
size: many; V: TRBV5-1; D: TRBD2; J: TRBJ2-7; CDR3: CASSPGTSGSGEQYF; DNA: TGCGCCAGCAGCCCAGGGACTAGCGGGAGTGGCGAGCAGTACTTC
size: -; V: TRBV27; D: -; J: TRBJ2-1; CDR3: CASSLTPPTTLVF; DNA: TGTGCCAGCAGTTTAACCCCCCCTACCACCCTGGTCTTC
size: many; V: TRBV2; D: -; J: TRBJ2-1; CDR3: CASSPVERKHNEQFF; DNA: TGTGCCAGCAGTCCCGTCGAGCGGAAACACAATGAGCAGTTCTTC
size: -; V: TRBV4-1; D: -; J: TRBJ2-3; CDR3: CASSQEWRSDTQYF; DNA: TGCGCCAGCAGCCAAGAATGGAGAAGCGATACGCAGTATTTT
size: -; V: TRBV11-2; D: TRBD2; J: TRBJ2-1; CDR3: CASSFHSREGREQFF; DNA: TGTGCCAGCAGCTTCCACTCGCGGGAGGGCCGTGAGCAGTTCTTC
size: once; V: TRBV12-3/TRBV12-4; D: TRBD1; J: TRBJ1-1; CDR3: CASSLARTGLEAFF; DNA: TGTGCCAGCAGTTTGGCTCGGACAGGGCTTGAAGCTTTCTTT
size: few; V: TRBV5-6; D: -; J: TRBJ2-5; CDR3: CASSLDRIPIETQYF; DNA: TGTGCCAGCAGCTTGGACAGAATTCCCATAGAGACCCAGTACTTC
size: few; V: TRBV10-2; D: TRBD2; J: TRBJ2-1; CDR3: CASSEEGLAGARSYNEQFF; DNA: TGCGCCAGCAGTGAGGAGGGACTAGCGGGAGCAAGATCCTACAATGAGCAGTTCTTC